Shown below are 8 T cell receptor beta chains from a single sample sequenced in a study of cytomegalovirus exposure and HLA in healthy donors. Use of 60 Vbeta and 13 Jbeta primers characterized the PCR. Measured with immunoSEQ multiplex PCR; TCRdb has only the in-frame clones, and not every one. The table records some 130,000 clones, around 79% of them present only once. The sequenced sample consisted of PBMCs. The receptors originated from a woman aged 45-59 years in good health and CMV-seropositive.

In nucleotides, the CDR3 is TGTGCCAGCAGCGGGGGAAGGGGGGGGCCGAACACCGGGGAGCTGTTTTTT. Translated, it gives CASSGGRGGPNTGELFF. The chain has TRBV7-2 and TRBJ2-2, with D tentatively TRBD2 (7 bases). Germline CDR1 and CDR2: SGHTA and FQGNSA. V was clipped by 5 bases and J by 0 bases, with 16 bases between them. The CDR3 loop spans 17 amino acids.

The chain is built from TRBV29-1 and TRBJ1-1; D might be TRBD1 (5 bases). Germline CDR1 reads SQVTM; CDR2 reads ANQGSEA. The CDR3 is made up of 17 amino acids. V was clipped by 4 bases and J by 4 bases, with 25 bases between them. The CDR3 DNA sequence: TGCAGCGTTGTCCGCGGGGGACGGGGAGTGGAGGGCACTGAAGCTTTCTTT. This sequence encodes CSVVRGGRGVEGTEAFF.

This clone was observed a handful of times. The chain employs TRBV2 and TRBJ1-1, with 7 bases aligning to TRBD1. Germline CDR1 and CDR2: SNHLY and FYNNEI. V shed 6 bases and J 2 bases; nucleotides not matched to a gene: 6. This CDR3 has 14 amino acids. The DNA of the CDR3 is TGTGCCAGCAGAGGGGACAGCCGAAACACTGAAGCTTTCTTT. Encoded protein: CASRGDSRNTEAFF.

This clone appeared once. The J gene is TRBJ1-2, the V gene TRBV7-2; no firm D call. Looked up from germline, CDR1 is SGHTA and CDR2 is FQGNSA. With 5 bases removed from V and 2 bases from J, the gap between germline ends came to 6 bases. The CDR3 runs to 12 residues. CDR3 nucleotides: TGTGCCAGCAGCCCCGTCAACTATGGCTACACCTTC. This translates into CASSPVNYGYTF.

The chain carries TRBV6-4 and TRBJ2-3; D may be TRBD2 (5 bases). The CDR3 consists of 16 residues. Trimming left V 6 bases short and J 0 bases short, with 16 bases between. CDR1 is MRHNA, CDR2 SNTAGT, per germline. CDR3 loop: CASSREGGWSTDTQYF. The CDR3 DNA follows: TGTGCCAGCAGCAGAGAGGGTGGATGGAGCACAGATACGCAGTATTTT.

Here the CDR3 reads CASSLGTEHSNQPQHF. The CDR3 DNA follows: TGTGCCAGCAGCTTAGGGACAGAGCATAGCAATCAGCCCCAGCATTTT. The genes are TRBV7-9 and TRBJ1-5; D might be TRBD1 (6 bases). Germline loops: CDR1 SEHNR, CDR2 FQNEAQ (reference sequence). V was trimmed by 1 base and J by 0 bases, leaving 10 bases between them. The CDR3 loop spans 16 amino acids.

This clone was found a few times. The chain couples TRBV4-3 to TRBJ1-1; D possibly corresponds to TRBD1 (5 bases). V lost 4 bases and J 4 bases, leaving 10 bases between the germline ends. The CDR3 consists of 13 residues. Germline-derived CDR1 and CDR2 are LGHNA and YSLEER. CDR3 DNA sequence: TGCGCCAGCAGCCCCAGGGAGGTCACTGAAGCTTTCTTT. Translation: CASSPREVTEAFF.

The V and J genes are TRBV5-3 and TRBJ1-4, with a possible D match to TRBD1 (5 bases). TRBV5-3 qualifies as an ORF whose function is uncertain. Trimming took 2 bases from V and 8 from J, leaving 19 bases between them. CDR3 length equals 16 residues. The CDR3, as DNA: TGTGCCAGAAGCTTACGGGCATCGGAGGAGGGGGAAAAACTGTTTTTT. Amino acid sequence: CARSLRASEEGEKLFF.